This T cell receptor (beta chain) came from a study of PD-L1 blockade in urothelial cancer. Study-wide results and limits: Sub-median blood TCR clonality before treatment predicted longer survival. For durable-benefit patients, tumor-associated blood clones expanded more at 3 weeks.

This clone was seen just once. No antigen is known for it. Every PCR received spiked-in synthetic TCR analog templates. Repertoires were generated with immunoSEQ multiplex PCR, while TCRdb's copy carries only in-frame clones and drops some. In the table there are under 40,000 clones, 84% of which are singletons. The sequence came from a man in his 60s with urothelial cancer. This specimen was PBMCs, taken around atezolizumab (anti-PD-L1) treatment.

The CDR3 bases are TGTGCCAGCAGCTTAGAACCTAGCGGGGGGGCAAAGCAGTACTTC. It codes for CASSLEPSGGAKQYF. This rearrangement joins TRBV7-2 to TRBJ2-7; 12 nucleotides line up with TRBD2. This CDR3 is built from 15 residues. The ends lost 1 base at V and 8 bases at J; junction bases unmatched: 6. Germline-derived CDR1 and CDR2 are SGHTA and FQGNSA.